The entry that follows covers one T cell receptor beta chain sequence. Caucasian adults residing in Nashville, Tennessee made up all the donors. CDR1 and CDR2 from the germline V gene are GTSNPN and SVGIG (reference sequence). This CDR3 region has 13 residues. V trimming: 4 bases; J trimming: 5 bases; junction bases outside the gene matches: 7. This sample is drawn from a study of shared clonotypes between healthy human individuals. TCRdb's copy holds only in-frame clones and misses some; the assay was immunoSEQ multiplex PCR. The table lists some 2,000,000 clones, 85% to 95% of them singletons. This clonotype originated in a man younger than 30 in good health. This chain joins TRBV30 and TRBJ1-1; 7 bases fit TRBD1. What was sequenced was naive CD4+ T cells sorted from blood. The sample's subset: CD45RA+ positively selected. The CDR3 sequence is CAWIGGQMTEAFF. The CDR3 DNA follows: TGTGCCTGGATAGGGGGACAGATGACTGAAGCTTTCTTT.